This passage covers 30 T cell receptor beta chains from one sample sequenced in a study of cytomegalovirus exposure and HLA in healthy donors. This table comes from immunoSEQ multiplex PCR, and its TCRdb copy is limited to in-frame clones, with some not included. This table holds 100,000 or so clones, more than 85% found once. The specimen was PBMCs. These receptors all come from a woman in her late teens or twenties in good health and CMV-seropositive.

The chain is built from TRBV2 and TRBJ1-1; D remains ambiguous. The germline gives CDR1 SNHLY, CDR2 FYNNEI. Trimming took off 6 bases at V and 10 bases at J, with 12 bases between the two ends. The CDR3 sequence is 11 residues long. The CDR3 nucleotides are TGTGCCAGCAGGATAGCCGCTGGAGCTTTCTTT. This sequence encodes CASRIAAGAFF.

V is TRBV28 and J is TRBJ1-1, with TRBD1 identical over 9 bases. With 8 bases clipped from V and 10 bases from J, the junction kept 5 bases outside the gene matches. This CDR3 is built from 11 residues. Germline CDR1 is MDHEN and CDR2 is SYDVKM. The CDR3 nucleotides read TGTGCCAGCTCGGACAGGGGTAGAGCTTTCTTT. Translating gives CASSDRGRAFF.

DNA for the CDR3: TGTGCCAGCAGTCGGACAAACAATCAGCCCCAGCATTTT. The encoded protein is CASSRTNNQPQHF. V is TRBV6-6 and J is TRBJ1-5; TRBD1 is a possible D gene (5 bases). This CDR3 is 13 amino acids long. Trimming pared 5 bases from V and 3 bases from J, leaving 8 bases between. Germline assignment: CDR1 MNHNY and CDR2 SVGAGI (reference sequence).

The chain combines TRBV7-3 with TRBJ2-3; no definite D call. CDR3 size: 14 residues. CDR1 and CDR2 (germline): SGHTA, FQGTGA. V gave up 4 bases and J gave up 4 bases, with 12 bases separating them. The CDR3 DNA reads TGTGCCAGCAGCTCACCTGACTCGGCAGATACGCAGTATTTT. Residues: CASSSPDSADTQYF.

CDR3 nucleotides: TGTGCCTGGAGTCGTTTAAAATCCGGGTTGGGAAAACTGTTTTTT. This translates into CAWSRLKSGLGKLFF. The J gene is TRBJ1-4, the V gene TRBV30; D not resolved. Germline values: CDR1 GTSNPN, CDR2 SVGIG (reference sequence). The CDR3 is 15 residues long. Deletions cut 2 bases from V and 10 bases from J, with 20 bases between.

J is TRBJ2-4 and V is TRBV19; 12 positions agree with TRBD2. Germline CDR1 LNHDA, CDR2 SQIVND (reference sequence). V lost 3 bases to trimming and J lost 1 base; unmatched junction nucleotides: 7. The CDR3 length is 18 residues. CDR3 amino acids: CASSITSGGLGAKNIQYF. CDR3 in DNA: TGTGCCAGTAGTATTACTAGCGGGGGGTTAGGGGCCAAAAACATTCAGTACTTC.

The chain has TRBV6-1 and TRBJ1-5, with TRBD1 identical over 7 bases. The CDR3 is 15 amino acids. Germline assignment: CDR1 MNHNS and CDR2 SASEGT. V dropped 3 bases and J dropped 2; count of bases not matched to a gene: 4. CDR3 in amino acids: CASSDPGQGNQPQHF. The CDR3 nucleotides are TGTGCCAGCAGTGACCCCGGACAGGGCAATCAGCCCCAGCATTTT.

The chain joins TRBV6-1 to TRBJ2-7; TRBD2 matches 9 bases. CDR1 MNHNS and CDR2 SASEGT come from the germline V gene. The CDR3 sequence is 13 residues long. J lost 3 bases, V lost 11 bases, and 8 bases had no gene match. The CDR3 sequence is CAGSRGGGYEQYF. CDR3 nucleotides: TGTGCCGGATCACGCGGGGGGGGCTACGAGCAGTACTTC.

This chain links TRBV29-1 with TRBJ2-3; a possible D gene is TRBD2 (6 bases). The CDR3 covers 13 residues. CDR1 SQVTM and CDR2 ANQGSEA come from the germline V gene. V shed 1 base and J shed 6 bases, with 11 bases lying between them. The CDR3 loop reads CSVEGRGGDTQYF. CDR3 nucleotide sequence: TGCAGCGTTGAAGGCCGTGGAGGGGATACGCAGTATTTT.

J is TRBJ2-5 and V is TRBV7-3, with 11 nucleotides matching TRBD2. The CDR3 spans 15 residues. Germline V gives CDR1 SGHTA, CDR2 FQGTGA. V was pared by 5 bases and J by 1 base, with 3 bases of the junction left unmatched. The CDR3 nucleotides are TGTGCCAGCAGCCGAGGACTAGCGGGCCAAGAGACCCAGTACTTC. Encoded protein: CASSRGLAGQETQYF.

V usage is TRBV28 and J usage is TRBJ1-3; a weak D match, TRBD1 (6 bases). V lost 5 bases to trimming and J lost 4 bases, with 21 bases between them. Per germline, CDR1 MDHEN and CDR2 SYDVKM. The CDR3 has 17 residues. The CDR3, as DNA: TGTGCCAGCAGTGCCGAAGCCGGGACACTTGTGGGAAACACCATATATTTT. Amino acid sequence: CASSAEAGTLVGNTIYF.

This chain's CDR3 is CASSLKGTGYEQYF. The DNA for the CDR3 is TGTGCCAGCAGCTTGAAAGGGACAGGCTACGAGCAGTACTTC. This rearrangement joins TRBV5-4 to TRBJ2-7; 8 bases line up with TRBD1. CDR1 is SGHNT and CDR2 is YYREEE in the germline V gene (reference sequence). V trimming: 1 base; J trimming: 3 bases; junction bases outside the gene matches: 3. The CDR3 is 14 residues long. The full variable domain, its missing parts supplied by reference TRBV5-4 and TRBJ2-7, is ETGVTQSPTHLIKTRGQQVTLRCSSQSGHNTVSWYQQALGQGPQFIFQYYREEENGRGNFPPRFSGLQFPNYSSELNVNALELDDSALYLCASSLKGTGYEQYFGPGTRLTVT.

This chain connects TRBV21-1 to TRBJ1-5; the table gives TRBD1 as D, unverified against the DNA. TRBV21-1 is shown as a pseudogene. The CDR3 loop spans 17 amino acids. The CDR3 bases are TGTGCCAGCAGCAAAAGGGGGGACAGGGAGAACGATCAGCCCCAGCATTTT. Protein: CASSKRGDRENDQPQHF.

The CDR3 nucleotides read TGTGCCAGCAGCTCCGCCAGGGTCACTGAAGCTTTCTTT. Translating gives CASSSARVTEAFF. The chain couples TRBV7-3 to TRBJ1-1; D might be TRBD1 (5 bases). The germline gives CDR1 SGHTA, CDR2 FQGTGA. V gave up 4 bases and J gave up 4 bases, with 10 bases separating them. CDR3 length: 13 residues.

This clone was picked up a small number of times. The J gene is TRBJ2-2, the V gene TRBV7-2; TRBD1 matches at 7 bases. The CDR3 has 14 residues. Trimming removed 5 bases from V and 4 bases from J; junction bases left unmatched: 4. Germline loops: CDR1 SGHTA, CDR2 FQGNSA. CDR3 sequence (DNA): TGTGCCAGCAGCCGACAGGGTAGCACCGGGGAGCTGTTTTTT. Translation: CASSRQGSTGELFF.

The chain links TRBV5-1 to TRBJ2-1, with 10 bases matching TRBD2. Looked up from germline, CDR1 is SGHRS and CDR2 is YFSETQ. The CDR3 has 16 amino acids. V trimming: 3 bases; J trimming: 8 bases; junction bases outside the gene matches: 11. CDR3 residues: CASSYLSSGRIDEQFF. The CDR3 DNA reads as TGCGCCAGCAGCTACCTCTCTAGCGGGAGAATCGATGAGCAGTTCTTC.

The chain combines TRBV19 with TRBJ2-1, with 10 bases matching TRBD2. The junction had 2 bases not matched to a gene; V was cut back by 0 bases and J by 12 bases. CDR3 length: 13 amino acids. The germline gives CDR1 LNHDA, CDR2 SQIVND (reference sequence). This chain's CDR3 is CASSIDRLAGQFF. CDR3 DNA: TGTGCCAGTAGTATAGATCGACTAGCGGGGCAGTTCTTC.

V and J are TRBV10-3 and TRBJ2-7; 12 nucleotides agree with TRBD2. This CDR3 has 15 residues. The V and J ends lost 5 bases and 0 bases, in that order; junction bases with no gene match: 2. The germline CDR1 and CDR2 sequences are ENHRY and SYGVKD. CDR3 DNA: TGTGCCATCAGTCGGACTAGCGGGACCTCCTACGAGCAGTACTTC. This sequence encodes CAISRTSGTSYEQYF.

The V call is TRBV27, the J call TRBJ1-5; a possible D gene is TRBD1 (6 bases). The CDR3 spans 14 residues. The germline CDR1 and CDR2 sequences are MNHEY and SMNVEV (reference sequence). Trimming stripped 3 bases from V and 3 bases from J, with 9 bases between. Written as DNA, the CDR3 is TGTGCCAGCAGTTTCAGGGGTTCCAATCAGCCCCAGCATTTT. Amino acid sequence: CASSFRGSNQPQHF.

V and J are TRBV5-1 and TRBJ2-7, with TRBD1 identical over 7 bases. The V gene's germline CDR1 is SGHRS and CDR2 YFSETQ. The V gene end was trimmed by 2 bases and the J gene end by 0 bases; junction bases not matched to a gene: 2. CDR3 length: 14 residues. The CDR3, as DNA: TGCGCCAGCAGCTTCGGACAGGCCTCCTACGAGCAGTACTTC. Translation gives CASSFGQASYEQYF.

The chain links TRBV6-5 to TRBJ1-2; D might be TRBD1 (6 bases). Germline assignment: CDR1 MNHEY and CDR2 SVGAGI. There are 14 residues in the CDR3. The ends were cut back, 5 bases at V and 6 bases at J, with 16 bases in the middle. CDR3: CASSHLGQQDGYTF. The DNA for the CDR3 is TGTGCCAGCAGTCATCTAGGACAGCAGGATGGCTACACCTTC.

The chain links TRBV7-3 to TRBJ2-5, with a possible D match to TRBD2 (6 bases). Trimming removed 5 bases at V and 7 bases at J, with 17 bases between. CDR3 length: 14 residues. Germline V gives CDR1 SGHTA, CDR2 FQGTGA. CDR3 DNA sequence: TGTGCCAGCAGCCCGGAGGGACTTGGGGCGACCCAGTACTTC. It yields the protein CASSPEGLGATQYF.

This clone showed up just once. The chain uses TRBV30 and TRBJ2-1; D uncertain. The CDR3 sequence is 12 residues long. CDR1 and CDR2 from the germline V gene are GTSNPN and SVGIG (reference sequence). V gave up 5 bases and J gave up 7 bases, with 12 bases separating them. DNA for the CDR3: TGTGCCTGGGAATCGACTGCGAATGAGCAGTTCTTC. This translates into CAWESTANEQFF.

The J gene is TRBJ2-4, the V gene TRBV28; D unresolved. Per the germline V gene, CDR1 is MDHEN and CDR2 is SYDVKM. V was clipped by 5 bases and J by 7 bases, with 9 bases between them. The CDR3 runs 12 residues. This CDR3 is CASSAGLNIQYF. CDR3 sequence (DNA): TGTGCCAGCAGTGCAGGCCTGAACATTCAGTACTTC.

The CDR3 spells CASSLRRGTGELFF. As DNA, the CDR3 is TGTGCCAGCAGCTTAAGGAGGGGCACCGGGGAGCTGTTTTTT. The chain uses TRBV7-8 and TRBJ2-2; D possibly corresponds to TRBD2 (6 bases). CDR3 size: 14 residues. Germline V lookup: CDR1 SGHVS, CDR2 FQNEAQ. V was clipped by 2 bases and J by 4 bases, with 8 bases between them.

This clone was counted a few times. The V gene is TRBV4-1, the J gene TRBJ2-7; 11 bases fit TRBD1. The CDR3 is 16 residues long. CDR1 and CDR2 from the germline V gene are MGHRA and YSYEKL. V dropped 1 base and J dropped 2; count of bases not matched to a gene: 4. This CDR3 reads CASSQAPGQGAYEQYF. The CDR3 DNA sequence: TGCGCCAGCAGCCAAGCACCGGGACAGGGGGCCTACGAGCAGTACTTC.

The chain carries TRBV7-6 and TRBJ2-1; tentatively, D is TRBD2 (5 bases). With 3 bases removed from V and 4 bases from J, the gap between germline ends came to 16 bases. This CDR3 has 16 amino acids. Germline V gene sequence: CDR1 SGHVS, CDR2 FNYEAQ. CDR3 amino acids: CASSLIGDPGYNEQFF. The CDR3 DNA follows: TGTGCCAGCAGCTTGATTGGAGACCCGGGATACAATGAGCAGTTCTTC. The whole variable domain, remainder taken from reference TRBV7-6 and TRBJ2-1, is GAGVSQSPRYKVTKRGQDVALRCDPISGHVSLYWYRQALGQGPEFLTYFNYEAQQDKSGLPNDRFSAERPEGSISTLTIQRTEQRDSAMYRCASSLIGDPGYNEQFFGPGTRLTVL.

The DNA of the CDR3 is TGTGCCAGCAGCTCCCAATACACCGGGGAGCTGTTTTTT. This sequence encodes CASSSQYTGELFF. The chain recombines TRBV7-3 with TRBJ2-2; D not certain. Germline V CDR1 and CDR2: SGHTA, FQGTGA. The CDR3 totals 13 residues. The V end was cut by 4 bases, the J end by 3 bases, with 6 bases between.

The chain employs TRBV19 and TRBJ1-5; 9 bases are a match to TRBD1. There are 16 residues in the CDR3. Germline lookup yields CDR1 LNHDA and CDR2 SQIVND (reference sequence). Unmatched junction bases numbered 7, after V lost 1 base and J lost 6 bases. CDR3 bases: TGTGCCAGTAGTATAGTAGGGGGACAGGGTCCTCAGCCCCAGCATTTT. Encoded protein: CASSIVGGQGPQPQHF.

V and J are TRBV5-1 and TRBJ2-5; no definite D call. V was clipped by 4 bases and J by 1 base, with 5 bases between them. Per germline, CDR1 SGHRS and CDR2 YFSETQ. The CDR3 spans 12 residues. The DNA for the CDR3 is TGCGCCAGCAGCGGTAGCCAAGAGACCCAGTACTTC. Translated: CASSGSQETQYF.